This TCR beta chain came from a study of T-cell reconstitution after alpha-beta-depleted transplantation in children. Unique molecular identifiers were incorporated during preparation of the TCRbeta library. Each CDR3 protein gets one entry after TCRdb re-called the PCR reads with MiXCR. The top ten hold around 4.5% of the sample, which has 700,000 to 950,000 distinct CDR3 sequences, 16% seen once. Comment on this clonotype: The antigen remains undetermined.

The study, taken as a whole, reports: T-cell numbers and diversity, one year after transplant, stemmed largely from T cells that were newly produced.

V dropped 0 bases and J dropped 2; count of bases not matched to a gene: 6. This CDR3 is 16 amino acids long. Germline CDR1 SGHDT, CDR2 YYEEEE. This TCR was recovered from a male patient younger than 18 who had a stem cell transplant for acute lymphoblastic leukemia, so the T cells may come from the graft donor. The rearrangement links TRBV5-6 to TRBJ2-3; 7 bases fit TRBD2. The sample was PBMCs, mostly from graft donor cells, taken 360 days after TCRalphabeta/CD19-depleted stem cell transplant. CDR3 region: CASSLGWLAATDTQYF. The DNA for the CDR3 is TGTGCCAGCAGCTTGGGTTGGCTAGCGGCCACAGATACGCAGTATTTT.